A selection of T cell receptor beta chains follows, all from one sample in a study of T cell responses to AZD1222 COVID-19 vaccine. Only in-frame clones appear in the TCRdb table, and some are missing; sequencing was by immunoSEQ multiplex PCR. The sample holds 75,000 to 100,000 clones, 70% to 90% seen once. The sequences come from peripheral blood, collected on day 0 of MenACWY control vaccination. Source of these receptors: an adult in good health. The CDR3 runs from the conserved cysteine through the conserved F or W. Each record gives: V gene, J gene, CDR3 protein.

>TRBV5-1|TRBJ2-1
CASSFRGQGTRNEQFF
>TRBV12-5|TRBJ1-2
CASGYPQGAVGYGYTF
>TRBV11-3|TRBJ2-1
CASKLTTTRQGRDEQFF
>TRBV9|TRBJ2-3
CASSVGQGTDTQYF
>TRBV19|TRBJ1-2
CASSPPHREGYGYTF
>TRBV5-1|TRBJ2-7
CASSLGDRGDEQYF
>TRBV19|TRBJ2-6
CASSRTSGGSGANVLTF
>TRBV7-2|TRBJ2-1
CASSPSGTDNNEQFF
>TRBV7-9|TRBJ1-4
CASSTTAGRGNNEKLFF
>TRBV28|TRBJ2-7
CASSQPYEQYF
>TRBV13|TRBJ1-6
CASSAGTIPSPLHF
>TRBV6-1|TRBJ2-1
CASSETAGGPNEQFF
>TRBV3-1/TRBV3-2|TRBJ1-2
CASSQEGTNYGYTF